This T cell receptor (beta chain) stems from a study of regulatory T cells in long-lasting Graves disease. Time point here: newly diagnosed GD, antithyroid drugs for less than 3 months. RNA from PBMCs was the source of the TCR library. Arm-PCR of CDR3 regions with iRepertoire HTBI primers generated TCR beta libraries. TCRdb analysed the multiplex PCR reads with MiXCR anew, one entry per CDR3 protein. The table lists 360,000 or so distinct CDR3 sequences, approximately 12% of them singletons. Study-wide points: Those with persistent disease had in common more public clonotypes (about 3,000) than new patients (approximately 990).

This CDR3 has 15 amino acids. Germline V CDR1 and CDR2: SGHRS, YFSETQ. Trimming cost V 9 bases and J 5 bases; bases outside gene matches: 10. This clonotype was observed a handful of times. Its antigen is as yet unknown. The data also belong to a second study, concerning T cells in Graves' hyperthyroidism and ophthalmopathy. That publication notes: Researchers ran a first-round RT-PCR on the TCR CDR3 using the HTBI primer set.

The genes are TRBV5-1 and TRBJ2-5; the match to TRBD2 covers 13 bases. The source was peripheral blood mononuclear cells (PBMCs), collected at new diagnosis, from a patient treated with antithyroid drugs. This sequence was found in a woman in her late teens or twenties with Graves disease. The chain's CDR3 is CATATSGGPRETQYF. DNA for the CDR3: TGCGCCACCGCGACTAGCGGGGGGCCACGGGAGACCCAGTACTTC.